This entry lists 18 T cell receptor beta chains sequenced from one sample in a study of T cells after yellow fever vaccination. One entry per CDR3 protein results from TCRdb running MiXCR on the 5' RACE reads. The table has 610,000 or so distinct CDR3 sequences, about 12% seen once; the top ten hold under 15%. The source material was PBMCs, sampled on the day of the yellow fever booster vaccination. The receptor set was obtained from a man aged 30 to 45 who received the YFV17D yellow fever vaccine.

The chain employs TRBV3-1 and TRBJ1-1; no clear D gene. The germline V gene encodes CDR1 LGHDT and CDR2 YNNKEL (reference sequence). Deletions cut 5 bases from V and 6 bases from J, with 19 bases between. This CDR3 is 15 amino acids long. The CDR3: CASSYRTMKLAEAFF. DNA of the CDR3: TGTGCCAGCAGCTATAGGACGATGAAGCTCGCTGAAGCTTTCTTT.

J is TRBJ2-1 and V is TRBV5-4; no clear D. The CDR3 contains 12 residues. CDR1 SGHNT and CDR2 YYREEE come from the germline V gene (reference sequence). V lost 3 bases and J 5 bases, leaving 6 bases between the germline ends. CDR3 amino acids: CASSWEDNEQFF. The CDR3 bases are TGTGCCAGCAGCTGGGAAGACAATGAGCAGTTCTTC.

This clonotype was observed a single time. The rearrangement links TRBV7-2 to TRBJ2-3, with D tentatively TRBD1 (8 bases). The CDR3 extends over 17 amino acids. V was clipped by 3 bases and J by 1 base, with 17 bases between them. CDR1 is SGHTA, CDR2 FQGNSA, per germline. The CDR3 reads CASSLHRGSGGTDTQYF. The CDR3 nucleotides are TGTGCCAGCAGCTTGCACAGGGGGAGCGGGGGCACAGATACGCAGTATTTT.

V usage is TRBV7-2 and J usage is TRBJ2-7, with 7 bases identical to TRBD1. The CDR3 spans 16 residues. Germline CDR1 and CDR2: SGHTA and FQGNSA. V lost 1 base to trimming and J lost 0 bases; unmatched junction nucleotides: 6. CDR3 nucleotide sequence: TGTGCCAGCAGCTTAGTAGGGGGCCCCAGCTCCTACGAGCAGTACTTC. Translation: CASSLVGGPSSYEQYF. The whole variable domain, filled in from reference TRBV7-2 and TRBJ2-7, reads GAGVSQSPSNKVTEKGKDVELRCDPISGHTALYWYRQSLGQGLEFLIYFQGNSAPDKSGLPSDRFSAERTGGSVSTLTIQRTQQEDSAVYLCASSLVGGPSSYEQYFGPGTRLTVT.

This clonotype was seen a few times. The chain uses TRBV29-1 and TRBJ2-5; TRBD1 matches at 12 bases. Trimming took 7 bases from V and 2 from J; bases not matched to a gene: 5. Germline V gene data show CDR1 as SQVTM and CDR2 as ANQGSEA. The CDR3 covers 14 residues. CDR3 region: CSARDRGLQETQYF. The CDR3 DNA sequence: TGCAGCGCCCGGGACAGGGGGCTTCAAGAGACCCAGTACTTC.

The gene calls are TRBV5-1 and TRBJ1-6; 9 bases are a match to TRBD1. Germline CDR1 and CDR2: SGHRS and YFSETQ. J lost 5 bases, V lost 3 bases, and 3 bases had no gene match. This CDR3 is built from 15 residues. CDR3 residues: CASSWDRANNSPLHF. In DNA form, the CDR3 reads TGCGCCAGCAGCTGGGACAGGGCAAATAATTCACCCCTCCACTTT.

The table lists this clonotype with a few counts. The V call is TRBV5-1, the J call TRBJ2-1, with D perhaps matching TRBD1 or TRBD2 (6 bases each). The germline V gene encodes CDR1 SGHRS and CDR2 YFSETQ. V lost 3 bases to trimming and J lost 5 bases, with 15 bases between them. The CDR3 contains 15 residues. The CDR3 coding sequence is TGCGCCAGCAGCTGGGGGGCCACCGCACACAATGAGCAGTTCTTC. Amino acid sequence: CASSWGATAHNEQFF.

This clonotype was seen many times. The chain carries TRBV5-1 and TRBJ2-7; D ambiguous. CDR3 length: 15 residues. Germline V gene lookup returns CDR1 SGHRS and CDR2 YFSETQ. Trimming shortened V by 0 bases and J by 0 bases, and 10 bases separated the two germline ends. The chain's CDR3 is CASSLAGGASYEQYF. CDR3 DNA: TGCGCCAGCAGCTTGGCCGGCGGAGCCTCCTACGAGCAGTACTTC.

V usage is TRBV6-5 and J usage is TRBJ2-3; perhaps TRBD2 as D (5 bases). This CDR3 is 17 amino acids long. Trimming removed 0 bases at V and 0 bases at J, with 13 bases between. CDR1 MNHEY and CDR2 SVGAGI come from the germline V gene. CDR3: CASSYSFSGTSTDTQYF. The CDR3 bases are TGTGCCAGCAGTTACTCATTCAGCGGTACTAGCACAGATACGCAGTATTTT.

This clonotype occurred many times. J is TRBJ1-2 and V is TRBV7-9; D is unresolved. The CDR3 sequence is 12 residues long. V lost 3 bases and J lost 5, with 7 bases in between. Germline V gene lookup returns CDR1 SEHNR and CDR2 FQNEAQ (reference sequence). The chain's CDR3 is CASSLDGYGYTF. The CDR3 DNA reads TGTGCCAGCAGCTTGGACGGTTATGGCTACACCTTC.

This clonotype was detected only a few times. V usage is TRBV7-6 and J usage is TRBJ2-2, with D perhaps matching TRBD1 (5 bases). Germline-derived CDR1 and CDR2 are SGHVS and FNYEAQ. V was clipped by 5 bases and J by 7 bases, with 11 bases between them. The CDR3 length is 13 residues. The CDR3 loop is CASSKSGIGELFF. The CDR3 nucleotides are TGTGCCAGCAGCAAATCAGGGATCGGGGAGCTGTTTTTT.

V gene TRBV4-3 combines with J gene TRBJ2-1; no firm D call. The CDR3 totals 13 residues. Germline loops: CDR1 LGHNA, CDR2 YSLEER. V was trimmed by 1 base and J by 8 bases, leaving 9 bases between them. The CDR3 reads CASSQVFGDEQFF. DNA of the CDR3: TGCGCCAGCAGCCAAGTTTTCGGCGATGAGCAGTTCTTC.

The V and J genes are TRBV20-1 and TRBJ2-1; a weak D match, TRBD2 (6 bases). V gave up 3 bases and J gave up 8 bases, with 11 bases separating them. CDR3 size: 12 residues. From germline, CDR1 is DFQATT and CDR2 SNEGSKA (reference sequence). The chain's CDR3 is CSASTTSHEQFF. The CDR3 DNA sequence: TGCAGTGCTAGTACGACTAGTCATGAGCAGTTCTTC.

This clonotype was counted a few times. V gene TRBV2 combines with J gene TRBJ1-5; TRBD1 agrees at 8 bases. The germline gives CDR1 SNHLY, CDR2 FYNNEI. The CDR3 is 14 amino acids. V was pared by 5 bases and J by 7 bases, with 7 bases of the junction left unmatched. CDR3 residues: CASSQQGVKQPQHF. The CDR3 region has the DNA TGTGCCAGCAGTCAACAGGGGGTAAAGCAGCCCCAGCATTTT.

The V and J genes are TRBV19 and TRBJ2-7, with D perhaps TRBD1 or TRBD2 (5 bases each). The CDR3 is 15 residues long. CDR1 and CDR2 (germline): LNHDA, SQIVND (reference sequence). V was pared by 5 bases and J by 3 bases, with 17 bases between. CDR3 loop: CASSETGVGGYEQYF. DNA for the CDR3: TGTGCCAGTAGTGAGACGGGTGTTGGGGGCTACGAGCAGTACTTC.

This clonotype has more than one count but fewer than ten. The rearrangement links TRBV7-6 to TRBJ2-7; tentatively, D is TRBD1 (6 bases). The germline V gene has CDR1 SGHVS and CDR2 FNYEAQ. V gave up 4 bases and J gave up 0 bases, with 16 bases separating them. This CDR3 has 16 amino acids. CDR3 bases: TGTGCCAGCAGCTCGACAGGTCGGGGCAGCTCCTACGAGCAGTACTTC. Protein: CASSSTGRGSSYEQYF.

This clonotype has ten or more counts. J is TRBJ1-5 and V is TRBV19; D not resolved. Trimming pared 5 bases from V and 0 bases from J, leaving 14 bases between. CDR1 is LNHDA and CDR2 is SQIVND in the germline V gene (reference sequence). The length of the CDR3 is 16 residues. DNA for the CDR3: TGTGCCAGTAGTGCCGGCGAGCTGTATAGCAATCAGCCCCAGCATTTT. Translation gives CASSAGELYSNQPQHF.

This clonotype showed up just a few times. The rearrangement joins TRBV5-1 to TRBJ2-7; TRBD2 aligns across 11 bases. Germline V gene data show CDR1 as SGHRS and CDR2 as YFSETQ. This CDR3 has 18 amino acids. J lost 1 base, V lost 3 bases, and 12 bases had no gene match. In nucleotides, the CDR3 is TGCGCCAGCAGCTCGGGAGGGACTAGCGGAACTCCATCCTACGAGCAGTACTTC. Encoded protein: CASSSGGTSGTPSYEQYF. Full variable domain (remainder filled in from reference TRBV5-1 and TRBJ2-7): KAGVTQTPRYLIKTRGQQVTLSCSPISGHRSVSWYQQTPGQGLQFLFEYFSETQRNKGNFPGRFSGRQFSNSRSEMNVSTLELGDSALYLCASSSGGTSGTPSYEQYFGPGTRLTVT.